The entry below gives a single T cell receptor beta chain sequence along with its context. The record originates from a study of blood T cell repertoires in COVID-19. About the research overall: PBMCs, B-cell-depleted T cells, or T cells provided the cDNA or gDNA that made up the material.

Source study methods: Reference gene primer amplification yielded estimated nucleated cell counts. Generated by immunoSEQ multiplex PCR, the TCRdb table keeps only in-frame clones and is missing some. D and trimming come from the DNA, and the V and J calls and clone size come from that table. The sample holds approximately 290,000 clones, approximately 86% seen once. The CDR3 extends over 14 amino acids. Germline loops: CDR1 SGHRS, CDR2 YFSETQ. The junction had 4 bases not matched to a gene; V was cut back by 0 bases and J by 5 bases. This clonotype was sampled from a man younger than 35 with active or convalescent COVID-19. Source material: peripheral blood. V and J are TRBV5-1 and TRBJ1-2; 7 bases map to TRBD1. The CDR3 is CASSLEAGGYGYTF. The CDR3 coding sequence is TGCGCCAGCAGCTTGGAGGCAGGGGGTTATGGCTACACCTTC.